The text below deals with one T cell receptor (beta chain). This sample was included in a study of cytomegalovirus exposure and HLA in healthy donors. The CDR3 covers 15 residues. Losses at the gene ends were 7 bases for V and 5 bases for J; bases not matched to a gene: 10. Germline V lookup: CDR1 SGHTA, CDR2 FQGNSA. Profiled with immunoSEQ multiplex PCR; TCRdb holds only in-frame clones, not every one. The sample includes about 98,000 clones, around 90% of them seen just once. The sample consisted of PBMCs. The clonotype comes from a woman aged 30 to 39 in good health and CMV-seronegative. The chain carries TRBV7-2 and TRBJ1-4; 7 bases agree with TRBD1. The CDR3 nucleotides are TGTGCCAGCACCCTCGACAGGGCGAGAAATGAAAAACTGTTTTTT. This codes for CASTLDRARNEKLFF.